This T cell receptor beta chain was documented in a study of cytomegalovirus exposure and HLA in healthy donors. Whole-study context: In an early release, HLA-typed donors contributed tens of millions of unique TCR sequences. Overall study findings and caveats: Later analysis identified a missense DCLRE1C variant that was linked to TCR beta V- and J-gene trimming. No immune exposure information besides CMV serostatus was available.

The PCR employed 60 Vbeta primers together with 13 Jbeta primers. The method was immunoSEQ multiplex PCR; TCRdb's version includes in-frame clones alone and lacks a portion of them. The sample comprises approximately 160,000 clones, just under 80% of which are singletons, and 1% rests with the top ten. Comment on this clone: Its antigen is as yet unknown.

V dropped 0 bases and J dropped 5; count of bases not matched to a gene: 3. This CDR3 spans 14 amino acids. Germline values: CDR1 SGHRS, CDR2 YFSETQ. Donors showed nominal health when sampled, although they likely had unrecorded immune exposures. The rearrangement uses TRBV5-1 and TRBJ1-1, with 8 bases matching TRBD1. The source of this sequence is a woman aged 45 to 65 in good health and CMV-seropositive. The sample consisted of PBMCs. CDR3 region: CASSLGDRRTEAFF. In DNA form, the CDR3 reads TGCGCCAGCAGCTTGGGGGACAGGAGGACTGAAGCTTTCTTT.